These 18 T cell receptor beta chains were all obtained from the same sample, sequenced in a study of response to subunit inactivated influenza vaccine. TCRdb passed the RT-PCR reads through MiXCR, listing each CDR3 protein once. The sample includes hundreds of thousands of distinct CDR3 sequences, about 15% of them seen just once. Specimen: PBMCs from blood, collected 11 to 12 days after vaccination. These receptors came from a man aged 45-65 years who received an inactivated influenza vaccine.

The chain joins TRBV29-1 to TRBJ2-3; 15 bases line up with TRBD2. Germline assignment: CDR1 SQVTM and CDR2 ANQGSEA. The V gene end was trimmed by 7 bases and the J gene end by 3 bases; junction bases not matched to a gene: 5. CDR3 length: 15 residues. CDR3 loop: CSALGLAGGTDTQYF. The CDR3 DNA sequence: TGCAGCGCACTCGGACTAGCGGGAGGGACAGATACGCAGTATTTT.

The chain recombines TRBV6-1 with TRBJ2-3; TRBD1 is a possible D gene (6 bases). The V gene lost 8 bases and the J gene lost 8 bases, with 17 bases spanning the gap. Germline loops: CDR1 MNHNS, CDR2 SASEGT. The CDR3 sequence is 13 residues long. The CDR3 DNA follows: TGTGCCAGCCGATCACAGGGCTCGACTACGCAGTATTTT. Protein: CASRSQGSTTQYF.

V is TRBV18 and J is TRBJ1-1, with a weak D call TRBD1 (5 bases). The CDR3 contains 15 residues. V gave up 2 bases and J gave up 1 base, with 11 bases separating them. CDR1 is KGHSH and CDR2 is LQKENI in the germline V gene. CDR3 loop: CASSPGTGPNTEAFF. The DNA of the CDR3 is TGTGCCAGCTCACCAGGCACAGGCCCGAACACTGAAGCTTTCTTT.

The chain couples TRBV3-1 to TRBJ2-7; unclear D gene. The germline V and J ends were trimmed by 8 bases and 2 bases, with 10 bases remaining between them. Per the germline V gene, CDR1 is LGHDT and CDR2 is YNNKEL (reference sequence). The CDR3 is 12 amino acids. The CDR3 DNA follows: TGTGCCAGCGCGACAACTACCTACGAGCAGTACTTC. The encoded protein is CASATTTYEQYF.

This clonotype was seen more than once but under ten times. The chain joins TRBV7-9 to TRBJ2-3; TRBD1 agrees at 8 bases. There are 14 residues in the CDR3. V trimming: 5 bases; J trimming: 1 base; junction bases outside the gene matches: 2. Germline-derived CDR1 and CDR2 are SEHNR and FQNEAQ (reference sequence). CDR3 loop: CASSAGQGTDTQYF. CDR3 DNA sequence: TGTGCCAGCAGCGCGGGACAGGGCACAGATACGCAGTATTTT. The full variable domain, rest sourced from reference TRBV7-9 and TRBJ2-3, is DTGVSQNPRHKITKRGQNVTFRCDPISEHNRLYWYRQTLGQGPEFLTYFQNEAQLEKSRLLSDRFSAERPKGSFSTLEIQRTEQGDSAMYLCASSAGQGTDTQYFGPGTRLTVL.

V and J are TRBV5-1 and TRBJ1-2; D possibly corresponds to TRBD1 (6 bases). The ends were cut back, 0 bases at V and 7 bases at J, with 10 bases in the middle. The CDR3 covers 13 residues. The germline V gene has CDR1 SGHRS and CDR2 YFSETQ. CDR3 bases: TGCGCCAGCAGCTTGGAACAGGGTCGTGGCTACACCTTC. This gives the protein CASSLEQGRGYTF.

This clonotype was seen a few times. This chain connects TRBV12-3 or TRBV12-4 to TRBJ2-1, with 10 bases lining up with TRBD2. This CDR3 region has 15 residues. V trimming: 7 bases; J trimming: 4 bases; junction bases outside the gene matches: 7. The CDR3: CASTQLAGTYNEQFF. The CDR3 coding sequence is TGTGCCAGCACCCAACTAGCGGGGACTTACAATGAGCAGTTCTTC.

This chain joins TRBV6-2 or TRBV6-3 and TRBJ1-1; D unresolved. The CDR3 is made up of 11 amino acids. V lost 7 bases to trimming and J lost 6 bases, with 9 bases between them. The germline gives CDR1 MNHEY, CDR2 SVGEGT. The DNA of the CDR3 is TGTGCCAGCACCCAGTGGGCTGAAGCTTTCTTT. Amino acid sequence: CASTQWAEAFF.

The V and J genes are TRBV12-3 or TRBV12-4 and TRBJ1-2; D is possibly TRBD1 (5 bases). V was trimmed by 5 bases and J by 3 bases, leaving 16 bases between them. The CDR3 spans 15 residues. The CDR3 DNA follows: TGTGCCAGCAGTATTCCGGGACGGAATTACTATGGCTACACCTTC. It encodes CASSIPGRNYYGYTF.

This clonotype was seen at least ten times. The J gene is TRBJ1-4, the V gene TRBV28; D may be TRBD1 (6 bases). The germline V gene has CDR1 MDHEN and CDR2 SYDVKM. CDR3 size: 17 residues. V was clipped by 2 bases and J by 2 bases, with 15 bases between them. CDR3 coding DNA: TGTGCCAGCAGTTTAGAGTTCCCGGGGGCGACTAATGAAAAACTGTTTTTT. This sequence encodes CASSLEFPGATNEKLFF. Drawing the rest from reference TRBV28 and TRBJ1-4, the complete variable domain is DVKVTQSSRYLVKRTGEKVFLECVQDMDHENMFWYRQDPGLGLRLIYFSYDVKMKEKGDIPEGYSVSREKKERFSLILESASTNQTSMYLCASSLEFPGATNEKLFFGSGTQLSVL.

V gene TRBV28 combines with J gene TRBJ2-1; TRBD1 or TRBD2 may be the D gene (5 bases each). The CDR3 totals 13 residues. V lost 4 bases and J 7 bases, leaving 11 bases between the germline ends. Germline CDR1 is MDHEN and CDR2 is SYDVKM. CDR3 bases: TGTGCCAGCAGTTGGGACCCGGAGAATGAGCAGTTCTTC. Translation: CASSWDPENEQFF.

The chain joins TRBV5-1 to TRBJ2-1; 7 positions agree with TRBD1. Germline-derived CDR1 and CDR2 are SGHRS and YFSETQ. V lost 4 bases and J lost 8; bases outside the gene matches: 6. CDR3 length: 13 amino acids. Here the CDR3 reads CASSQSQGYEQFF. CDR3 bases: TGCGCCAGCAGCCAATCACAGGGGTATGAGCAGTTCTTC.

This clonotype was counted ten times or more. The chain's CDR3 is CASSANNEQFF. CDR3 DNA sequence: TGTGCCAGCAGCGCGAACAATGAGCAGTTCTTC. The gene calls are TRBV9 and TRBJ2-1; D is unresolved. Germline CDR1 reads SGDLS; CDR2 reads YYNGEE. CDR3 size: 11 residues. V lost 3 bases, J lost 5 bases, and 3 bases lay in between. The full variable domain, its missing parts supplied by reference TRBV9 and TRBJ2-1, is DSGVTQTPKHLITATGQRVTLRCSPRSGDLSVYWYQQSLDQGLQFLIQYYNGEERAKGNILERFSAQQFPDLHSELNLSSLELGDSALYFCASSANNEQFFGPGTRLTVL.

V usage is TRBV20-1 and J usage is TRBJ2-7; the D gene is possibly TRBD1 (6 bases). Trimming cost V 1 base and J 6 bases, with 16 bases left between them. Germline-derived CDR1 and CDR2 are DFQATT and SNEGSKA (reference sequence). This CDR3 region has 14 residues. CDR3 in DNA: TGCAGTGCTAGAGTCTGGTCAGGGGCATTCGAGCAGTACTTC. It codes for CSARVWSGAFEQYF.

This CDR3 is CASSLGGGAGYTF. DNA for the CDR3: TGTGCCAGCAGCTTAGGGGGAGGCGCTGGCTACACCTTC. This chain links TRBV7-9 with TRBJ1-2; no firm D call. Trimming stripped 1 base from V and 7 bases from J, with 10 bases between. The CDR3 contains 13 residues. The V gene's germline CDR1 is SEHNR and CDR2 FQNEAQ (reference sequence). The full variable domain, rest sourced from reference TRBV7-9 and TRBJ1-2, is DTGVSQNPRHKITKRGQNVTFRCDPISEHNRLYWYRQTLGQGPEFLTYFQNEAQLEKSRLLSDRFSAERPKGSFSTLEIQRTEQGDSAMYLCASSLGGGAGYTFGSGTRLTVV.

This chain joins TRBV5-1 and TRBJ2-1; 8 bases fit TRBD1. CDR3 length equals 15 residues. V shed 0 bases and J 8 bases; nucleotides not matched to a gene: 7. Per the germline V gene, CDR1 is SGHRS and CDR2 is YFSETQ. The CDR3 spells CASSLAPGQGDEQFF. CDR3 bases: TGCGCCAGCAGCTTGGCCCCTGGACAGGGCGATGAGCAGTTCTTC.

The rearrangement joins TRBV5-1 to TRBJ2-2; tentatively, D is TRBD2 (5 bases). Trimming took off 4 bases at V and 5 bases at J, with 12 bases between the two ends. This CDR3 has 14 residues. CDR1 SGHRS and CDR2 YFSETQ come from the germline V gene. CDR3 residues: CASSPKPGTGELFF. CDR3 DNA: TGCGCCAGCAGCCCCAAGCCGGGGACCGGGGAGCTGTTTTTT.

This clonotype was counted only a few times. The rearrangement uses TRBV6-5 and TRBJ1-5, with D tentatively TRBD1 (6 bases). The CDR3 runs to 15 residues. V was trimmed by 0 bases and J by 2 bases, leaving 8 bases between them. Germline lookup yields CDR1 MNHEY and CDR2 SVGAGI. The DNA for the CDR3 is TGTGCCAGCAGTTACTCCGGACAGCGCAATCAGCCCCAGCATTTT. Amino acid sequence: CASSYSGQRNQPQHF.